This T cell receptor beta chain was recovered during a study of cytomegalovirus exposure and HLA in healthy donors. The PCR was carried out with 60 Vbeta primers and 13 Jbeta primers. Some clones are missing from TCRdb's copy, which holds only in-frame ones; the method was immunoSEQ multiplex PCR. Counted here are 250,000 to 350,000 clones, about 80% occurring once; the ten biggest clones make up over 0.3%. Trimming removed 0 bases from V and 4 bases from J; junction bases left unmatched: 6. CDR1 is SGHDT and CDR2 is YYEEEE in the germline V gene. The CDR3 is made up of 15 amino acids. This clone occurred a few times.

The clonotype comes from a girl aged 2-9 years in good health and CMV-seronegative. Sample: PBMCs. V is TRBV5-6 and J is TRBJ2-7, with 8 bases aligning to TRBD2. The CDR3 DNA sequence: TGTGCCAGCAGCTTGGGCGTAGCGGGGTTTTACGAGCAGTACTTC. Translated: CASSLGVAGFYEQYF.